These 9 T cell receptor beta chains were all obtained from the same sample, sequenced in a study of Graves' ophthalmopathy and Graves' hyperthyroidism. The sequenced template was RNA, covering the TCR beta CDR3 region. First-round RT-PCR relied on HTBI primers, and a second-round multiplex PCR came next. TCRdb called the multiplex PCR reads again in MiXCR, with one record for every CDR3 protein. The top ten clones hold around 7% of a sample with 500,000 to 700,000 distinct CDR3 sequences, approximately 21% of them seen once. Sequenced input: peripheral blood. The receptor source for this set is a woman aged 18-29 years with stable Graves' hyperthyroidism. Some clones in this sample may be carry-over from other donors' samples.

This clonotype was observed many times. This chain joins TRBV6-2 or TRBV6-3 and TRBJ1-6; 7 bases agree with TRBD1. The germline V gene encodes CDR1 MNHEY and CDR2 SVGEGT. CDR3 size: 15 residues. V trimming: 6 bases; J trimming: 7 bases; junction bases outside the gene matches: 9. This CDR3 reads CASSTRQGGNSPLHF. The CDR3, as DNA: TGTGCCAGCAGCACAAGACAGGGCGGCAATTCACCCCTCCACTTT.

The chain uses TRBV6-4 and TRBJ2-1; D gene uncertain. V shed 0 bases and J shed 8 bases, with 8 bases lying between them. Germline V gene data show CDR1 as MRHNA and CDR2 as SNTAGT. There are 13 residues in the CDR3. CDR3 region: CASSDSEDDEQFF. In nucleotides, the CDR3 is TGTGCCAGCAGTGACTCGGAAGACGATGAGCAGTTCTTC.

The CDR3 bases are TGTGCCAGCAGCCTAAACAGGGGCTTCACGTGGGAGCAGTACTTC. Translation: CASSLNRGFTWEQYF. This chain uses TRBV5-5 with TRBJ2-7, with 7 bases matching TRBD1. Germline CDR1 reads SGHKS; CDR2 reads YYEKEE (reference sequence). The CDR3 runs to 15 residues. V trimming: 4 bases; J trimming: 7 bases; junction bases outside the gene matches: 14.

There are a few counts of this clonotype. V gene TRBV3-1 combines with J gene TRBJ1-2; 7 positions match TRBD1. The germline V gene encodes CDR1 LGHDT and CDR2 YNNKEL (reference sequence). The CDR3 contains 14 residues. After removal of 1 base from V and 8 bases from J, the junction contained 7 bases not matched to a gene. CDR3 DNA sequence: TGTGCCAGCAGCCAAGGAACAGGGGTCGTAGGCTACACCTTC. It codes for CASSQGTGVVGYTF.

There are many counts of this clonotype. The rearrangement joins TRBV6-5 to TRBJ1-1, with a weak D call TRBD1 (5 bases). Germline CDR1 and CDR2: MNHEY and SVGAGI. This CDR3 spans 14 amino acids. V shed 2 bases and J shed 6 bases, with 13 bases lying between them. CDR3 loop: CASSYGARGAEAFF. In nucleotides, the CDR3 is TGTGCCAGCAGTTACGGGGCACGGGGGGCTGAAGCTTTCTTT.

This clonotype came up many times. The J gene is TRBJ1-1, the V gene TRBV4-1; no definite D call. The CDR3 is made up of 16 amino acids. V dropped 0 bases and J dropped 4 bases, with 15 bases sitting between them. In germline, CDR1 is MGHRA, CDR2 YSYEKL. The CDR3 nucleotides are TGCGCCAGCAGCCAAGATGCGGCATTCCCTTTCACTGAAGCTTTCTTT. Residues: CASSQDAAFPFTEAFF.

This clonotype was counted many times. The V and J genes are TRBV7-2 and TRBJ2-5; TRBD2 matches at 8 bases. CDR3 length equals 17 residues. J was trimmed by 2 bases and V by 5 bases; bases with no gene match: 13. The germline V gene encodes CDR1 SGHTA and CDR2 FQGNSA. In DNA, the CDR3 is TGTGCCAGCAGCCGCTTTAGTCCCCAGCGGGGGCAAGAGACCCAGTACTTC. Protein sequence: CASSRFSPQRGQETQYF.

This clonotype has just a few counts. The V call is TRBV11-2, the J call TRBJ1-2, with D possibly matching TRBD1 (6 bases). V dropped 4 bases and J dropped 3 bases, with 12 bases sitting between them. The CDR3 is made up of 14 amino acids. The V gene's germline CDR1 is SGHAT and CDR2 FQNNGV. DNA of the CDR3: TGTGCCAGCAGCTCCCTCAGGGGTGACTATGGCTACACCTTC. This gives the protein CASSSLRGDYGYTF.

This clonotype showed up many times. V is TRBV10-3 and J is TRBJ1-1; D is unclear. Germline CDR1 ENHRY, CDR2 SYGVKD. CDR3 length equals 13 residues. With 3 bases removed from V and 2 bases from J, the gap between germline ends came to 7 bases. The CDR3 sequence is CAISERVNTEAFF. Written as DNA, the CDR3 is TGTGCCATCAGTGAAAGGGTCAACACTGAAGCTTTCTTT.